This T cell receptor (beta chain) was identified in a study of T cells in Graves' hyperthyroidism and ophthalmopathy. It was RNA transcripts that yielded the amplified TCR beta CDR3 regions. HTBI primers were employed in a first-round RT-PCR of the TCR CDR3. MiXCR, run by TCRdb on the multiplex PCR reads, gives a single entry per CDR3 protein. The sample consists of fewer than 350,000 distinct CDR3 sequences, 12% to 15% of them appearing once. Germline CDR1 reads SEHNR; CDR2 reads FQNEAQ (reference sequence). The CDR3 covers 16 residues. V was clipped by 5 bases and J by 4 bases, with 15 bases between them. Study-wide findings and caveats: Ophthalmopathy was identified by the model a median about 6.8 months ahead of onset.

In its sample, this clonotype was seen many times. Antigen unknown. Each patient was aged 18 to 65 and had newly diagnosed hyperthyroidism of under 2 months' duration. Blood from later-ophthalmopathy patients was taken at first hyperthyroidism diagnosis. Fresh 10 ml peripheral blood yielded PBMCs. This clonotype was obtained from a woman between 45 and 65 years old with Graves' hyperthyroidism that later progressed to Graves' ophthalmopathy. The V call is TRBV7-9, the J call TRBJ2-6; tentatively, D is TRBD1 (6 bases). Specimen: blood. CDR3 amino acids: CASSNKQGSGANVLTF. DNA for the CDR3: TGTGCCAGCAGCAATAAACAGGGCTCAGGGGCCAACGTCCTGACTTTC.